The following is a T cell receptor (beta chain) sequence with its context. This record comes from a study of cytomegalovirus exposure and HLA in healthy donors. Using immunoSEQ multiplex PCR, the repertoire was profiled, and TCRdb retains in-frame clones only, with some absent. The data contain 120,000 or so clones, roughly nine tenths of them singletons. The sequencing sample was made of PBMCs. This TCR came from a woman younger than 35 in good health and CMV-seronegative.

The chain's CDR3 is CASSPIQGAGSLEQYF. CDR3 in DNA: TGTGCCAGCAGCCCCATTCAGGGGGCGGGTTCCCTCGAGCAGTACTTC. The genes are TRBV14 and TRBJ2-7; 8 bases map to TRBD1. CDR3 length: 16 residues. J gave up 6 bases and V 4 bases, and 14 bases lay outside the gene matches. The germline V gene encodes CDR1 SGHDN and CDR2 FVKESK.